This TCR beta chain is drawn from a study of low-dose radiotherapy and immunotherapy resistance in tumors. Looking at the study overall: Oral aspirin at 300 mg was taken daily by patients for four cycles, beginning on cycle 1 day 1.

Time point in this sample: before trial treatment. Every donor's regimen consisted of nivolumab, ipilimumab, aspirin, low-dose cyclophosphamide and low-dose radiotherapy. Eligibility required advanced solid tumors lacking tumor-infiltrating lymphocytes. V shed 7 bases and J shed 1 base, with 8 bases lying between them. CDR3 length: 12 residues. Primers used for first-strand cDNA, a TRAV- and TRBV-specific set, covered both alpha and beta chains. PCR amplification of the TCRs was performed with Phusion for 20 PCR cycles, and it relied on a constant-region primer together with a V-primer adapter. Amplification of the isolated mRNA used in vitro transcription. Via MiXCR, TCRdb re-called the reads, giving one row per CDR3 protein. This table has tens of thousands of distinct CDR3 sequences, about 23% appearing once.

The sequence derives from a male donor with prostate cancer. The chain couples TRBV12-3 or TRBV12-4 to TRBJ2-7; unclear D gene. Sequences were derived from PBMCs, sampled before treatment. The CDR3 sequence: CASKGRSYEQYF. DNA of the CDR3: TGTGCCAGCAAAGGACGATCCTACGAGCAGTACTTC.